This T cell receptor (beta chain) is drawn from a study of cytomegalovirus exposure and HLA in healthy donors. The ends were cut back, 3 bases at V and 4 bases at J, with 19 bases in the middle. Germline V CDR1 and CDR2: SGHTA, FQGNSA. There are 16 residues in the CDR3. TCRdb keeps only in-frame clones here, not all; method: immunoSEQ multiplex PCR. The data contain some 110,000 clones, 88% of them seen just once; the ten biggest clones take up around 2%. What was sequenced was PBMCs. The receptor was isolated from a man younger than 30 in good health and CMV-seronegative. This chain joins TRBV7-2 and TRBJ2-7; D might be TRBD2 (6 bases). This CDR3 reads CASSFMIPGLLYEQYF. DNA for the CDR3: TGTGCCAGCAGCTTTATGATCCCGGGACTCCTTTACGAGCAGTACTTC.